This T cell receptor (beta chain) was retrieved from a study of cytomegalovirus exposure and HLA in healthy donors. Use of 60 Vbeta and 13 Jbeta primers characterized the PCR. TCRdb's table, derived via immunoSEQ multiplex PCR, lists solely in-frame clones and lacks some. The top ten clones hold 3.5% to 4% of a sample with about 190,000 clones, roughly 80% of them seen once. Comment on this clone: No antigen is known for it.

Points from the study as a whole: In vitro work confirmed that three CMV-associated chains recognize CMV antigens. Previous analysis showed most TCR beta V segments were productive about 87% or about 30% of the time. The authors enumerated over 150 TCR beta chains as linked to cytomegalovirus. Across donors, sequencing depth was assumed by presence/absence analyses to be roughly uniform.

The CDR3 has 16 residues. Germline V lookup: CDR1 SGHRS, CDR2 YFSETQ. Trimming removed 4 bases from V and 7 bases from J, with 21 bases in between. V gene TRBV5-1 combines with J gene TRBJ1-5; TRBD1 might be the D (5 bases). Specimen: PBMCs. The clonotype originates from a man in his fifties or sixties in good health and CMV-seronegative. The CDR3 sequence: CASSLEGSERGQPQHF. The DNA for the CDR3 is TGCGCCAGCAGCCTGGAGGGGTCTGAACGAGGACAGCCCCAGCATTTT.